A selection of T cell receptor beta chains follows, all from one sample in a study of T cell responses to AZD1222 COVID-19 vaccine. Using immunoSEQ multiplex PCR, the repertoire was profiled, and TCRdb retains in-frame clones only, with some absent. The profile shows 170,000 or so clones, 90% of them singletons. The material sequenced was peripheral blood, taken on day 0 of AZD1222 vaccination. These TCRs come from an adult in good health. The CDR3 runs from the conserved cysteine through the conserved F or W. Each record gives: D gene, J gene, V gene, clone size, CDR3 protein, CDR3 DNA. D genes are given only for firm matches. Some rows mark clone size as missing; the rest say once, few, many or name a class of expanded clone.

TRBD2,TRBJ2-5,TRBV27,-,CASSSGGGTGETQYF,TGTGCCAGCAGTTCGGGGGGGGGAACTGGAGAGACCCAGTACTTC
-,TRBJ2-5,TRBV12-3/TRBV12-4,-,CASSGSGRETQYF,TGTGCCAGCAGTGGGTCAGGGCGGGAGACCCAGTACTTC
TRBD1,TRBJ1-3,TRBV19,-,CASSPDRGGNTIYF,TGTGCCAGTAGTCCCGACAGGGGAGGAAACACCATATATTTT
-,TRBJ2-7,TRBV5-1,-,CASSSHRVEQYF,TGCGCCAGCAGCTCTCACAGGGTCGAGCAGTACTTC
TRBD1,TRBJ1-6,TRBV6-1,-,CASSEPTGIRSPLHF,TGTGCCAGCAGTGAACCGACAGGGATCCGTTCACCCCTCCACTTT
TRBD1,TRBJ1-1,TRBV11-2,-,CASTSTGTGRTEAFF,TGTGCCAGCACCTCAACCGGGACAGGGCGAACTGAAGCTTTCTTT
-,TRBJ1-2,TRBV7-2,few,CASSFGGPLGYTF,TGTGCCAGCAGCTTCGGGGGGCCGTTGGGCTACACCTTC
-,TRBJ1-6,TRBV3-1/TRBV3-2,-,CASSQESGSPLHF,TGTGCCAGCAGCCAAGAGTCGGGTTCACCCCTCCACTTT
-,TRBJ1-4,TRBV5-1,-,CASSLEIVYEKLFF,TGCGCCAGCAGCTTGGAAATAGTTTACGAAAAACTGTTTTTT
-,TRBJ1-4,TRBV15,-,CATSRPPYEKLFF,TGTGCCACCAGCAGACCGCCATATGAAAAACTGTTTTTT
-,TRBJ2-3,TRBV19,-,CASRVASTDTQYF,TGTGCCAGTCGGGTAGCGAGCACAGATACGCAGTATTTT
TRBD2,TRBJ2-7,TRBV7-2,once,CASSFRTSGGAQSYEQYF,TGTGCCAGCAGCTTTAGGACTAGCGGGGGGGCCCAGTCCTACGAGCAGTACTTC
-,TRBJ1-4,TRBV5-4,-,CASSTSREGEKLFF,TGTGCCAGCAGCACATCGCGGGAGGGTGAAAAACTGTTTTTT
-,TRBJ1-4,TRBV7-9,few,CASSLIWTRNNEKLFF,TGTGCCAGCAGCTTAATTTGGACAAGGAATAATGAAAAACTGTTTTTT
TRBD2,TRBJ2-1,TRBV9,-,CASSATPRGGRNNEQFF,TGTGCCAGCAGCGCAACCCCCCGGGGGGGCCGGAACAATGAGCAGTTCTTC
-,TRBJ1-1,TRBV7-9,-,CASSLPGGWAFF,TGTGCCAGCAGCTTGCCGGGGGGCTGGGCTTTCTTT
-,TRBJ1-2,TRBV7-9,-,CASSFGGSIYGYTF,TGTGCCAGCAGCTTCGGGGGGAGCATCTATGGCTACACCTTC